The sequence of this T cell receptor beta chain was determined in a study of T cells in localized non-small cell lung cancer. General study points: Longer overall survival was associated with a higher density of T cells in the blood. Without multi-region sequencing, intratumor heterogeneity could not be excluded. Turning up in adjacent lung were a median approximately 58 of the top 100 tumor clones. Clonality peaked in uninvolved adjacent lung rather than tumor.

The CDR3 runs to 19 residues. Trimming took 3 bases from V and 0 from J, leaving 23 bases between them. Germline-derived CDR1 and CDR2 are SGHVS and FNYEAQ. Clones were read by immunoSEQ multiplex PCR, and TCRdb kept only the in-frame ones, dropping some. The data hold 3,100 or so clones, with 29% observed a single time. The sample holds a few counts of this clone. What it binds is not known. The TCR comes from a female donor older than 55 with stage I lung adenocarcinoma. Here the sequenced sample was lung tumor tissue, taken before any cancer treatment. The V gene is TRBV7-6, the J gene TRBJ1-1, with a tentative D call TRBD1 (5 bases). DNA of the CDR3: TGTGCCAGCAGCTTGTTATCTGGGGTCAGGGAGTGGGTGAACACTGAAGCTTTCTTT. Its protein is CASSLLSGVREWVNTEAFF.